This T cell receptor beta chain was obtained from a study of multiple sclerosis patients with progressive multifocal leukoencephalopathy. Only in-frame clones appear in the TCRdb table, and some are missing; sequencing was by immunoSEQ multiplex PCR. In the table there are around 28,000 clones, about 88% of which are singletons. Documented time point: before natalizumab initiation. This CDR3 is 13 amino acids long. CDR1 and CDR2 from the germline V gene are SGHRS and YFSETQ. With 5 bases removed from V and 10 bases from J, the gap between germline ends came to 16 bases. This TCR was recovered from a human donor with multiple sclerosis. This chain uses TRBV5-1 with TRBJ1-5; D gene unclear. The specimen was PBMCs. DNA of the CDR3: TGCGCCAGCAGTACCGGGGATAGCTACCCCCAGCATTTT. Translating gives CASSTGDSYPQHF.